This record concerns one TCR beta chain sequence. Its antigen is currently unknown. The CDR3 is 14 amino acids. Germline CDR1 is MNHEY and CDR2 is SVGEGT. This entry is derived from a study of CXCR3-negative and CXCR3-positive naive CD8 T cells. CD45RO-CCR7+CD27+CD95- characterized naive CD8+ T cells. Study-wide results and limits: Surface CD5 was comparable between naive subsets; TCR strength was inferred from TRB CDR3 properties. CXCR3-positive naive cells had more hydrophobic TRB CDR3s than CXCR3-negative naive cells. Naive cells used TRBV-TRBJ genes in much the same way whether CXCR3-negative or CXCR3-positive; memory cells did not.

UMI labels and 5' RACE were used to prepare the TRB cDNA libraries. TCRdb re-analyzed the 5' RACE reads; it lists each CDR3 protein once, without DNA. In all, the sample yields about 84,000 distinct CDR3 sequences. This sequence originates from a human donor in good health. Some clones in this sample may be carry-over from other donors' samples. The sample comprised naive CXCR3+ CD8+ T cells from blood. Described subset: CD45RO-CCR7+CD27+CD95- naive CD8+ T cells expressing CXCR3 (TNR3+). The J gene is TRBJ2-7, the V gene TRBV6-2 or TRBV6-3; TCRdb gives TRBD1 as the D gene, but with no DNA this cannot be confirmed. CDR3 amino acids: CASSWGTGIYEQYF.